The entry that follows covers one T cell receptor beta chain sequence. The CDR3 has 13 residues. CDR1 and CDR2 from the germline V gene are SGHRS and YFSETQ. V was cut by 4 bases and J by 0 bases, with 8 bases left in between. These data belong to a study of cytomegalovirus exposure and HLA in healthy donors. The PCR ran on 60 Vbeta and 13 Jbeta primers. Sequencing used immunoSEQ multiplex PCR; TCRdb keeps in-frame clones, though not all of them. The sample includes about 170,000 clones, about 80% of them seen just once. This TCR came from a woman between 45 and 60 years old in good health and CMV-seronegative. Input material: PBMCs. This sequence joins TRBV5-1 and TRBJ2-7; D unclear. Here the CDR3 reads CASSPGLSYEQYF. The CDR3, as DNA: TGCGCCAGCAGCCCCGGTCTCTCCTACGAGCAGTACTTC.